This T cell receptor (beta chain) was recovered during a study of cytomegalovirus exposure and HLA in healthy donors. The CDR3 contains 13 residues. Germline trimming cut 0 bases from V and 6 bases from J; bases unmatched to any gene: 4. Germline CDR1 is GTSNPN and CDR2 is SVGIG (reference sequence). Study findings and constraints: The authors confirmed in vitro that three CMV-associated chains were specific for CMV antigens.

PCR was performed using 60 Vbeta and 13 Jbeta primers. Some clones are missing from TCRdb's copy, which holds only in-frame ones; the method was immunoSEQ multiplex PCR. There are about 190,000 clones in the sample; roughly 74% occur only once, and 13% to 15% lies in the top ten. Details on this clone: Its antigen is unknown.

This clonotype was obtained from a woman in her thirties in good health and CMV-seropositive. The chain links TRBV30 to TRBJ2-7; 8 bases are shared with TRBD2. Sequencing input: PBMCs. The CDR3 DNA sequence: TGTGCCTGGAGTGTACTCCGGGGGGGCGAGCAGTACTTC. This sequence encodes CAWSVLRGGEQYF.